This T cell receptor beta chain was recovered during a study of pediatric ulcerative colitis. Overall study results and limits: Rectal repertoires separated controls, mild-moderate and acute severe colitis. No controls had the two rectal clonotypes shared by ulcerative colitis patients.

Before the diagnostic colonoscopy, ulcerative colitis patients were free of immunosuppressive medication. The survey-level immunoSEQ assay was used. The method was immunoSEQ multiplex PCR; TCRdb's version includes in-frame clones alone and lacks a portion of them. The sample contains about 64,000 clones, over 70% of which appear only once. Only one count was recorded for this clone. What it binds is unknown. The CDR3 is 12 residues long. The source is a boy between 10 and 17 years old with moderate ulcerative colitis. The sequenced material came from blood. V is TRBV21-1 and J is TRBJ1-4. TRBV21-1 is labeled a pseudogene. CDR3 sequence: CASSKEEEKLFF. CDR3 nucleotides: TGTGCCAGCAGCAAAGAGGAGGAAAAACTGTTTTTT.